Listed below are T cell receptor beta chains from one sample, sequenced in a study of cytomegalovirus exposure and HLA in healthy donors. Profiling relied on immunoSEQ multiplex PCR, and the TCRdb table lists in-frame clones only, not all of them. Seen in this sample are 120,000 or so clones; the ten most common clones hold 3% to 4.5%. The sequenced sample consisted of PBMCs. Receptor source: a man between 18 and 35 years old in good health and CMV-seronegative. Both conserved end residues are part of each CDR3. D genes are given only for firm matches.

V: TRBV4-1
J: TRBJ2-1
D: TRBD2
CDR3: CASSLLAGVNEQFF
DNA: TGCGCCAGCAGCCTCCTAGCGGGAGTGAATGAGCAGTTCTTC

V: TRBV6-1
J: TRBJ1-5
D: -
CDR3: CASSEAGDSQPQHF
DNA: TGTGCCAGCAGTGAGGCAGGTGATAGTCAGCCCCAGCATTTT

V: TRBV9
J: TRBJ2-2
D: -
CDR3: CASSVGVGAQTAGELFF
DNA: TGTGCCAGCAGCGTAGGAGTTGGGGCGCAAACGGCCGGGGAGCTGTTTTTT

V: TRBV7-9
J: TRBJ1-4
D: -
CDR3: CASSPADGRSEKLFF
DNA: TGTGCCAGCAGCCCCGCCGACGGGAGGAGTGAAAAACTGTTTTTT

V: TRBV13
J: TRBJ1-1
D: -
CDR3: CASIKTGGVNTEAFF
DNA: TGTGCCAGCATCAAAACGGGGGGGGTGAACACTGAAGCTTTCTTT

V: TRBV13
J: TRBJ2-7
D: TRBD2
CDR3: CASSPPGGGRYEQYF
DNA: TGTGCCAGCAGCCCCCCCGGGGGCGGGAGGTACGAGCAGTACTTC

V: TRBV9
J: TRBJ1-4
D: -
CDR3: CASSVEARLSNEKLFF
DNA: TGTGCCAGCAGCGTAGAGGCCAGGCTCTCTAATGAAAAACTGTTTTTT

V: TRBV2
J: TRBJ1-2
D: TRBD1
CDR3: CASSEGGQGIFGYTF
DNA: TGTGCCAGCAGTGAAGGGGGACAGGGGATATTTGGCTACACCTTC

V: TRBV18
J: TRBJ1-5
D: -
CDR3: CASSPGTGINQPQHF
DNA: TGTGCCAGCTCACCAGGAACAGGTATCAATCAGCCCCAGCATTTT

V: TRBV19
J: TRBJ1-1
D: TRBD1
CDR3: CASRQGEAFF
DNA: TGTGCCAGTAGACAGGGGGAAGCTTTCTTT

V: TRBV6-1
J: TRBJ1-2
D: -
CDR3: CASSVQGGASEFHYGYTF
DNA: TGTGCCAGCAGTGTCCAAGGGGGAGCCTCCGAATTTCACTATGGCTACACCTTC

V: TRBV9
J: TRBJ1-2
D: -
CDR3: CASSPGQGPTTGYTF
DNA: TGTGCCAGCAGCCCCGGGCAGGGGCCCACTACCGGCTACACCTTC

V: TRBV4-2
J: TRBJ1-6
D: TRBD1
CDR3: CASSQGLGQGYSPLHF
DNA: TGTGCCAGCAGCCAGGGGCTAGGACAGGGATATTCACCCCTCCACTTT

V: TRBV2
J: TRBJ2-7
D: -
CDR3: CASSETPYEQYF
DNA: TGTGCCAGCAGTGAAACTCCCTACGAGCAGTACTTC

V: TRBV9
J: TRBJ1-2
D: -
CDR3: CASSSTTNYGYTF
DNA: TGTGCCAGCAGCTCTACTACTAACTATGGCTACACCTTC

V: TRBV7-9
J: TRBJ2-5
D: -
CDR3: CAGEGSYQETQYF
DNA: TGTGCCGGCGAGGGCTCCTACCAAGAGACCCAGTACTTC

V: TRBV5-1
J: TRBJ1-1
D: -
CDR3: CASSPKPTEFNTEAFF
DNA: TGCGCCAGCAGCCCAAAGCCGACAGAATTCAACACTGAAGCTTTCTTT

V: TRBV27
J: TRBJ2-3
D: TRBD2
CDR3: CASSLGLAGYTQYF
DNA: TGTGCCAGCAGTTTGGGGCTAGCGGGGTACACGCAGTATTTT

V: TRBV15
J: TRBJ2-3
D: -
CDR3: CATSRDLAPVTQYF
DNA: TGTGCCACCAGCAGAGATTTAGCGCCAGTTACGCAGTATTTT

V: TRBV7-9
J: TRBJ2-5
D: -
CDR3: CASSLNGAGAGTQYF
DNA: TGTGCCAGCAGCTTAAATGGGGCAGGGGCCGGGACCCAGTACTTC

V: TRBV9
J: TRBJ2-2
D: -
CDR3: CASSVDRSRGELFF
DNA: TGTGCCAGCAGCGTAGACCGATCGAGAGGGGAGCTGTTTTTT

V: TRBV5-1
J: TRBJ2-5
D: -
CDR3: CASSSEWRRETQYF
DNA: TGCGCCAGCAGCTCTGAATGGAGGAGAGAGACCCAGTACTTC

V: TRBV6-5
J: TRBJ2-5
D: -
CDR3: CASKVAYQETQYF
DNA: TGTGCCAGCAAAGTCGCGTACCAAGAGACCCAGTACTTC

V: TRBV7-8
J: TRBJ2-5
D: -
CDR3: CASSLALQGRETQYF
DNA: TGTGCCAGCAGCTTAGCCCTACAGGGTAGGGAGACCCAGTACTTC

V: TRBV13
J: TRBJ2-7
D: TRBD2
CDR3: CASSLRLADYEQYF
DNA: TGTGCCAGCAGCTTAAGACTAGCAGACTACGAGCAGTACTTC

V: TRBV28
J: TRBJ1-2
D: -
CDR3: CASSLFRSAIDTF
DNA: TGTGCCAGCAGTTTGTTTCGAAGCGCAATAGACACCTTC

V: TRBV7-9
J: TRBJ1-1
D: -
CDR3: CASSLVSAPGEAFF
DNA: TGTGCCAGCAGCTTGGTCTCGGCACCAGGTGAAGCTTTCTTT

V: TRBV10-3
J: TRBJ1-5
D: -
CDR3: CAIREEANNQPQHF
DNA: TGTGCCATCAGGGAGGAGGCGAACAATCAGCCCCAGCATTTT

V: TRBV10-3
J: TRBJ1-1
D: -
CDR3: CAISVTQNTEAFF
DNA: TGTGCCATCAGTGTTACACAAAACACTGAAGCTTTCTTT

V: TRBV28
J: TRBJ2-7
D: -
CDR3: CASSFAETLVYEQYF
DNA: TGTGCCAGCAGTTTTGCGGAGACCCTGGTCTACGAGCAGTACTTC

V: TRBV5-1
J: TRBJ2-2
D: -
CDR3: CASSLAGHSRGGELFF
DNA: TGCGCCAGCAGCTTGGCTGGGCACAGTCGTGGCGGGGAGCTGTTTTTT

V: TRBV6-1
J: TRBJ2-3
D: -
CDR3: CASSEVQRGTDTQYF
DNA: TGTGCCAGCAGTGAGGTGCAGAGGGGCACAGATACGCAGTATTTT

V: TRBV7-6
J: TRBJ1-1
D: TRBD1
CDR3: CASSWTGNTEAFF
DNA: TGTGCCAGCAGCTGGACAGGGAACACTGAAGCTTTCTTT

V: TRBV5-1
J: TRBJ1-1
D: -
CDR3: CASSFGGGKGTEAFF
DNA: TGCGCCAGCAGCTTTGGTGGGGGGAAGGGCACTGAAGCTTTCTTT

V: TRBV7-8
J: TRBJ2-7
D: TRBD2
CDR3: CASSSLAGSYEQYF
DNA: TGTGCCAGCAGCTCCCTAGCGGGGTCCTACGAGCAGTACTTC

V: TRBV18
J: TRBJ2-5
D: TRBD2
CDR3: CASSPPSGVLRQYF
DNA: TGTGCCAGCTCACCACCTAGCGGGGTCCTGCGCCAGTACTTC

V: TRBV19
J: TRBJ2-7
D: -
CDR3: CASSIPGQSTYEQYF
DNA: TGTGCCAGTAGTATTCCTGGACAGAGCACCTACGAGCAGTACTTC

V: TRBV7-7
J: TRBJ2-1
D: -
CDR3: CASSLGTIRYNEQFF
DNA: TGTGCTAGCAGCTTAGGAACTATACGGTACAATGAGCAGTTCTTC

V: TRBV5-8
J: TRBJ1-5
D: -
CDR3: CASSLTASQPQHF
DNA: TGTGCCAGCAGCCTGACAGCGTCTCAGCCCCAGCATTTT

V: TRBV11-3
J: TRBJ2-7
D: TRBD1
CDR3: CASSTRGDRDNRDEQYF
DNA: TGTGCCAGCAGCACCCGGGGGGACAGGGATAATCGGGACGAGCAGTACTTC

V: TRBV9
J: TRBJ2-1
D: TRBD1
CDR3: CASSVTGTGLNEQFF
DNA: TGTGCCAGCAGCGTTACCGGGACAGGGCTCAATGAGCAGTTCTTC

V: TRBV5-1
J: TRBJ2-1
D: TRBD1
CDR3: CASRLRTGDNEQFF
DNA: TGCGCCAGCAGACTGAGGACAGGGGATAATGAGCAGTTCTTC

V: TRBV7-9
J: TRBJ1-1
D: TRBD1
CDR3: CASLEYAEPGQGAKAFF
DNA: TGTGCCAGCCTCGAATATGCAGAGCCGGGACAGGGGGCGAAAGCTTTCTTT

V: TRBV27
J: TRBJ2-1
D: -
CDR3: CASSRSGTYNEQFF
DNA: TGTGCCAGCAGTAGATCAGGGACCTACAATGAGCAGTTCTTC

V: TRBV18
J: TRBJ2-1
D: -
CDR3: CASSPKLNSYNEQFF
DNA: TGTGCCAGCTCACCAAAGCTAAACTCCTACAATGAGCAGTTCTTC

V: TRBV7-2
J: TRBJ2-3
D: TRBD2
CDR3: CASSLAPSGGTDTQYF
DNA: TGTGCCAGCAGCTTAGCGCCTAGCGGGGGCACAGATACGCAGTATTTT

V: TRBV18
J: TRBJ2-1
D: -
CDR3: CASSSKGGGGNEQFF
DNA: TGTGCCAGCTCCTCGAAAGGGGGGGGCGGAAATGAGCAGTTCTTC

V: TRBV6-1
J: TRBJ2-2
D: -
CDR3: CASTVQGKTGELFF
DNA: TGTGCCAGCACAGTACAGGGAAAAACCGGGGAGCTGTTTTTT

V: TRBV19
J: TRBJ2-2
D: TRBD2
CDR3: CASSMEDGRYTGELFF
DNA: TGTGCCAGTAGTATGGAGGACGGGAGGTACACCGGGGAGCTGTTTTTT

V: TRBV6-1
J: TRBJ2-7
D: TRBD1
CDR3: CASSGTGVYEQYF
DNA: TGTGCCAGCAGCGGGACAGGGGTCTACGAGCAGTACTTC

V: TRBV5-1
J: TRBJ1-1
D: -
CDR3: CASSRGENTEAFF
DNA: TGCGCCAGCTCCAGGGGCGAGAACACTGAAGCTTTCTTT

V: TRBV9
J: TRBJ2-7
D: TRBD2
CDR3: CASSVGASGSHEQYF
DNA: TGTGCCAGCAGCGTAGGGGCTAGCGGGAGCCACGAGCAGTACTTC

V: TRBV28
J: TRBJ1-2
D: -
CDR3: CASRPPGGRGYTF
DNA: TGTGCCAGCAGGCCTCCCGGGGGGCGAGGCTACACCTTC

V: TRBV5-6
J: TRBJ2-2
D: TRBD1
CDR3: CASSFRDRYTGELFF
DNA: TGTGCCAGCAGCTTCCGGGACAGGTACACCGGGGAGCTGTTTTTT

V: TRBV6-6
J: TRBJ1-2
D: -
CDR3: CASSPDFYGYTF
DNA: TGTGCCAGCAGTCCAGATTTCTATGGCTACACCTTC